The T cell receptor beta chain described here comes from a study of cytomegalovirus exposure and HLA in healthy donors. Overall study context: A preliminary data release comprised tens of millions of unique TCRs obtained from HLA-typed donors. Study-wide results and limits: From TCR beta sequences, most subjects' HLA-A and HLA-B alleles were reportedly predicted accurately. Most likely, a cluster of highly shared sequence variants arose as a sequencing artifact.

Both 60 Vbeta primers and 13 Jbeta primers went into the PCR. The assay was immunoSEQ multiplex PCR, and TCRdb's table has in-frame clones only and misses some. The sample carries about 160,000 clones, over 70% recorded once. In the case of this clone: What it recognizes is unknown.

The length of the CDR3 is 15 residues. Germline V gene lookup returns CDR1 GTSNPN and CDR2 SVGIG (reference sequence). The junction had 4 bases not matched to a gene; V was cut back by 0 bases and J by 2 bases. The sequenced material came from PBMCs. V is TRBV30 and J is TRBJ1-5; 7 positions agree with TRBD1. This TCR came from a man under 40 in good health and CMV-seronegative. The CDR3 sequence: CAWSVGDRGNQPQHF. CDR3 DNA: TGTGCCTGGAGTGTGGGTGACAGGGGCAATCAGCCCCAGCATTTT.